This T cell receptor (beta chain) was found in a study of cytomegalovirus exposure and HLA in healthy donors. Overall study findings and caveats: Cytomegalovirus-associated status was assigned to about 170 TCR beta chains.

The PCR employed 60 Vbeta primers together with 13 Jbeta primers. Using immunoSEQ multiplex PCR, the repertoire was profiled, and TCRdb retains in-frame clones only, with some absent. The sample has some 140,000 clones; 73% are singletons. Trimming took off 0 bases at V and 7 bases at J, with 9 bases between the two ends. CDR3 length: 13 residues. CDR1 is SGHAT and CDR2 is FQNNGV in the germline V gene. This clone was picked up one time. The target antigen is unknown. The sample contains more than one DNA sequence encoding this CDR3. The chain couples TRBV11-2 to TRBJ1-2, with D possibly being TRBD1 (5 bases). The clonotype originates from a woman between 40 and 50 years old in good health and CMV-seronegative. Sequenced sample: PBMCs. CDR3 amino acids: CASSLDRVGGYTF. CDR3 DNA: TGTGCCAGCAGCTTAGACAGGGTTGGTGGCTACACCTTC.